The sequence of this TCR beta chain was determined in a study of blood T cell repertoires in COVID-19. There are 12 residues in the CDR3. Germline V lookup: CDR1 SEHNR, CDR2 FQNEAQ (reference sequence). V lost 2 bases to trimming and J lost 11 bases, with 12 bases between them. Produced via immunoSEQ multiplex PCR; TCRdb's table is partial and in-frame only. The sample yields more than 95,000 clones, roughly 87% seen once. The gene calls are TRBV7-9 and TRBJ1-1; tentatively, D is TRBD1 (6 bases). The TCR originated in a man in his forties or fifties in a cohort sampled during active COVID-19. Source material: peripheral blood. In DNA, the CDR3 is TGTGCCAGCAGCTTATGGGGGGGCCGTGCTTTCTTT. Its translation is CASSLWGGRAFF.